Below are 19 T cell receptor beta chains sequenced from a single sample in a study of T-cell memory formation after mild COVID-19 (dated by TCRdb to the early 2020s). Libraries were built with 5' RACE. The reads were generated on an Illumina NovaSeq 6000. Through fastp at Q25 and MiXCR, TCRdb rebuilt clones from the public reads, retaining in-frame beta chains. Duplicate CDR3 protein sequences are folded into a single record with the most common DNA and genes. This sample gives tens of thousands of distinct CDR3 sequences in total; 6.5% to 9% of them show up just once. The top ten clones comprise roughly 13% of the sample. Sequencing was performed on PBMCs or a T cell subset sorted from them (not recorded which). Receptors were obtained from an adult woman who had mild COVID-19 (a few samples of this study predate the infection). The sample titles of this study are shuffled in the database, so cell type and time point are left out; the donor was told from shared clones.

The table lists this clonotype with many counts. The chain recombines TRBV18 with TRBJ2-7; tentative D call: TRBD2 (5 bases). The germline V and J ends were trimmed by 3 bases and 2 bases, with 8 bases remaining between them. The CDR3 has 13 residues. In germline, CDR1 is KGHSH, CDR2 LQKENI. The CDR3 DNA sequence: TGTGCCAGCTCACCGAGCGGTGCCTACGAGCAGTACTTC. Its translation: CASSPSGAYEQYF.

This clonotype was seen at least ten times. The chain joins TRBV29-1 to TRBJ2-7; 11 nucleotides align to TRBD1. CDR1 is SQVTM, CDR2 ANQGSEA, per germline. V shed 7 bases and J 3 bases; nucleotides not matched to a gene: 5. CDR3 length: 13 amino acids. The CDR3 is CSATGTGGYEQYF. The CDR3, as DNA: TGCAGCGCCACCGGGACAGGGGGCTACGAGCAGTACTTC.

This clonotype came up many times. The V call is TRBV5-5, the J call TRBJ1-1; TRBD1 might be the D (5 bases). The CDR3 has 14 residues. Deletions cut 0 bases from V and 1 base from J, with 7 bases between. The germline gives CDR1 SGHKS, CDR2 YYEKEE (reference sequence). The CDR3 loop is CASSLGQTNTEAFF. The DNA of the CDR3 is TGTGCCAGCAGCTTGGGACAGACGAACACTGAAGCTTTCTTT.

This clonotype was seen only a few times. This rearrangement joins TRBV11-2 to TRBJ1-6; D is possibly TRBD1 (5 bases). Trimming shortened V by 6 bases and J by 5 bases, and 14 bases separated the two germline ends. Germline V gene lookup returns CDR1 SGHAT and CDR2 FQNNGV. The CDR3 totals 15 residues. The CDR3 nucleotides are TGTGCCAGCAGTCAGGGAACAGGACATAATTCACCCCTCCACTTT. This translates into CASSQGTGHNSPLHF. Complete variable domain (other parts from reference TRBV11-2 and TRBJ1-6): EAGVAQSPRYKIIEKRQSVAFWCNPISGHATLYWYQQILGQGPKLLIQFQNNGVVDDSQLPKDRFSAERLKGVDSTLKIQPAKLEDSAVYLCASSQGTGHNSPLHFGNGTRLTVT.

This clonotype was counted at least ten times. The chain combines TRBV20-1 with TRBJ2-7; D not certain. V lost 1 base and J 0 bases, leaving 16 bases between the germline ends. From germline, CDR1 is DFQATT and CDR2 SNEGSKA (reference sequence). The CDR3 covers 16 residues. DNA for the CDR3: TGCAGTGCTAGAGGGGGTGGGGTCTCTCCCTCCTACGAGCAGTACTTC. Translated, it gives CSARGGGVSPSYEQYF.

The table lists this clonotype with many counts. The chain couples TRBV21-1 to TRBJ2-4; TRBD2, the table's D call, was not compared with the DNA. TRBV21-1 is marked as a pseudogene. CDR3 length: 19 amino acids. This CDR3 reads CASRAGTSGRVYAKNIQYF. CDR3 nucleotide sequence: TGTGCCAGCAGGGCCGGGACTAGCGGGAGAGTTTACGCCAAAAACATTCAGTACTTC.

V and J are TRBV7-9 and TRBJ2-5, with D uncertain. The germline gives CDR1 SEHNR, CDR2 FQNEAQ (reference sequence). The CDR3 consists of 13 residues. V lost 6 bases and J lost 1, with 9 bases in between. CDR3 DNA sequence: TGTGCCAGCAGATTGGGTTCCCAAGAGACCCAGTACTTC. It yields the protein CASRLGSQETQYF.

The CDR3 coding sequence is TGTGCCAGCAGGGGACCAGTCCGTGAGCAGTTCTTC. Its translation is CASRGPVREQFF. This chain connects TRBV7-9 to TRBJ2-1, with D perhaps being TRBD1 or TRBD2 (5 bases each). This CDR3 comprises 12 residues. Germline lookup yields CDR1 SEHNR and CDR2 FQNEAQ (reference sequence). Trimming left V 6 bases short and J 9 bases short, with 12 bases between.

The table lists this clonotype with many counts. The CDR3: CASSLELLAGGRNTQYF. The CDR3 region has the DNA TGTGCCAGCAGCTTAGAACTACTAGCGGGGGGGCGAAATACGCAGTATTTT. This chain links TRBV5-6 with TRBJ2-3; 13 bases agree with TRBD2. Germline CDR1 SGHDT, CDR2 YYEEEE. The CDR3 is 17 residues long. The V segment lost 2 bases and the J segment 7 bases; nucleotides outside the gene matches: 10.

This clonotype was seen many times. The V and J genes are TRBV2 and TRBJ2-3, with 10 bases identical to TRBD1. Germline CDR1 reads SNHLY; CDR2 reads FYNNEI. J lost 5 bases, V lost 6 bases, and 11 bases had no gene match. CDR3 length: 16 residues. CDR3: CASSPKTGGARDTQYF. CDR3 nucleotide sequence: TGTGCCAGCAGCCCCAAGACAGGGGGCGCAAGAGATACGCAGTATTTT.

This clonotype was seen many times. This chain links TRBV11-1 with TRBJ2-1, with D unclear. In germline, CDR1 is SGHAT, CDR2 FQDESV (reference sequence). Trimming shortened V by 5 bases and J by 8 bases, and 13 bases separated the two germline ends. The CDR3 has 13 residues. The CDR3 sequence is CASSRDSKYEQFF. The CDR3 DNA reads TGTGCCAGCAGCCGAGACTCAAAATATGAGCAGTTCTTC.

The J gene is TRBJ1-1, the V gene TRBV2, with TRBD1 matching over 8 bases. The CDR3 contains 12 residues. V lost 8 bases, J lost 10 bases, and 9 bases stayed unmatched. CDR1 and CDR2 from the germline V gene are SNHLY and FYNNEI. CDR3 bases: TGTGCCAGCCGCGTGGGGCAGGGGGCAGCTTTCTTT. This encodes CASRVGQGAAFF.

This clonotype showed up many times. The V and J genes are TRBV6-5 and TRBJ2-1; the D gene could be TRBD1 or TRBD2 (5 bases each). The germline gives CDR1 MNHEY, CDR2 SVGAGI. There are 15 residues in the CDR3. V was pared by 5 bases and J by 3 bases, with 14 bases between. The CDR3 DNA follows: TGTGCCAGCAGTCCGGGGACCGACGGCTACAATGAGCAGTTCTTC. It specifies CASSPGTDGYNEQFF.

This clonotype was observed at least ten times. This rearrangement joins TRBV2 to TRBJ2-3; no definite D call. Trimming removed 5 bases at V and 7 bases at J, with 13 bases between. The CDR3 loop spans 13 amino acids. Germline CDR1 is SNHLY and CDR2 is FYNNEI. CDR3 DNA: TGTGCCAGCAGTCCCCCCACGAAGTATACGCAGTATTTT. Translation: CASSPPTKYTQYF.

The rearrangement links TRBV11-2 to TRBJ2-4; D gene unclear. Germline loops: CDR1 SGHAT, CDR2 FQNNGV. The CDR3 contains 13 residues. V lost 1 base, J lost 5 bases, and 6 bases lay in between. CDR3 region: CASSLGQENIQYF. The CDR3 coding sequence is TGTGCCAGCAGCTTAGGTCAGGAAAACATTCAGTACTTC.

J is TRBJ2-7 and V is TRBV5-6, with 7 bases fitting TRBD1. V was pared by 4 bases and J by 3 bases, with 7 bases of the junction left unmatched. Germline CDR1 is SGHDT and CDR2 is YYEEEE. This CDR3 is built from 14 residues. The CDR3 DNA follows: TGTGCCAGCAGCAGAAGACAGGGTATCTACGAGCAGTACGTC. Residues: CASSRRQGIYEQYV.

This clonotype showed up many times. This rearrangement joins TRBV7-2 to TRBJ1-2; weak D call: TRBD1 (5 bases). V lost 4 bases and J 4 bases, leaving 16 bases between the germline ends. Germline CDR1 SGHTA, CDR2 FQGNSA. This CDR3 region has 15 residues. CDR3 sequence: CASSWASGSPYGYTF. CDR3 bases: TGTGCCAGCAGCTGGGCATCAGGGTCCCCCTATGGCTACACCTTC.

This clonotype was counted at least ten times. The chain uses TRBV7-8 and TRBJ1-5, with D maybe TRBD1 (5 bases). CDR3 length: 14 amino acids. Between the trimmed V and J ends, which lost 3 bases and 2 bases, there was a span of 8 bases. Germline V CDR1 and CDR2: SGHVS, FQNEAQ. The CDR3 protein is CASSFDSGNQPQHF. The CDR3 nucleotides are TGTGCCAGCAGCTTCGACAGCGGCAATCAGCCCCAGCATTTT. The complete variable domain, with remaining parts taken from reference TRBV7-8 and TRBJ1-5, reads GAGVSQSPRYKVAKRGQDVALRCDPISGHVSLFWYQQALGQGPEFLTYFQNEAQLDKSGLPSDRFFAERPEGSVSTLKIQRTQQEDSAVYLCASSFDSGNQPQHFGDGTRLSIL.

V and J are TRBV5-1 and TRBJ2-1; D may be TRBD2 (5 bases). CDR1 is SGHRS and CDR2 is YFSETQ in the germline V gene. Trimming stripped 4 bases from V and 2 bases from J, with 10 bases between. CDR3 size: 14 residues. In DNA, the CDR3 is TGCGCCAGCAGCACTAGTTTGGCCTACAATGAGCAGTTCTTC. Residues: CASSTSLAYNEQFF.